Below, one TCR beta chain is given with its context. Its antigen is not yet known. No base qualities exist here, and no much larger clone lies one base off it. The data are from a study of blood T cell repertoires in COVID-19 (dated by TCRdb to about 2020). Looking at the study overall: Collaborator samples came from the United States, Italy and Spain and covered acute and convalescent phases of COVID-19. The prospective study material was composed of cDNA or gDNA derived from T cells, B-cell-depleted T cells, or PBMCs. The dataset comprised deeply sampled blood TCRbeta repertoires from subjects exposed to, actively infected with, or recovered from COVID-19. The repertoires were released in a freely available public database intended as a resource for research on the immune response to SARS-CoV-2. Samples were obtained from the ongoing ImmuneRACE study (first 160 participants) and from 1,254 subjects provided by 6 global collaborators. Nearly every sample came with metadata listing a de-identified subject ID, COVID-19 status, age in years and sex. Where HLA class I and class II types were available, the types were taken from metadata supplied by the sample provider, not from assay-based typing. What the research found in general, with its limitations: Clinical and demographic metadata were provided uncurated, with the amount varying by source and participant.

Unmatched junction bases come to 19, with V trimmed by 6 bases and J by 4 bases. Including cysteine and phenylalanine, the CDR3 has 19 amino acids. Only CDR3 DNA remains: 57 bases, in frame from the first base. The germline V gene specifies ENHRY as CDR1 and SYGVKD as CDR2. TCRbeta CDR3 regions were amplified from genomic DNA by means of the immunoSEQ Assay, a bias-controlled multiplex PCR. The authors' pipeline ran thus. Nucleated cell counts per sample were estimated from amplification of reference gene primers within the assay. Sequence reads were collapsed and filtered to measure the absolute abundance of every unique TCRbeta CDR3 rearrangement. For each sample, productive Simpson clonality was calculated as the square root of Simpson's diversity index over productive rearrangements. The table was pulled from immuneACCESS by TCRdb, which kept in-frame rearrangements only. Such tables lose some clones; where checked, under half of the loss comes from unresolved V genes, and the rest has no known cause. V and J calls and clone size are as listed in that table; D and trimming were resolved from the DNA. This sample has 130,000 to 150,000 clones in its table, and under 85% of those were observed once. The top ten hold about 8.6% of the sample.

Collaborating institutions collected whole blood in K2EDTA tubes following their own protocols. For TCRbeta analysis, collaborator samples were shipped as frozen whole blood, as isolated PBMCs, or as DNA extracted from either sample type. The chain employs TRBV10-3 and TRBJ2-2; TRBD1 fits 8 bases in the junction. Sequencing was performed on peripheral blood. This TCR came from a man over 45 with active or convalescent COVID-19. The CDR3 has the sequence CAIRGSGGRGLMSTGELFF. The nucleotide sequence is TGTGCCATCAGAGGCTCGGGTGGCAGGGGGCTTATGAGCACCGGGGAGCTGTTTTTT.